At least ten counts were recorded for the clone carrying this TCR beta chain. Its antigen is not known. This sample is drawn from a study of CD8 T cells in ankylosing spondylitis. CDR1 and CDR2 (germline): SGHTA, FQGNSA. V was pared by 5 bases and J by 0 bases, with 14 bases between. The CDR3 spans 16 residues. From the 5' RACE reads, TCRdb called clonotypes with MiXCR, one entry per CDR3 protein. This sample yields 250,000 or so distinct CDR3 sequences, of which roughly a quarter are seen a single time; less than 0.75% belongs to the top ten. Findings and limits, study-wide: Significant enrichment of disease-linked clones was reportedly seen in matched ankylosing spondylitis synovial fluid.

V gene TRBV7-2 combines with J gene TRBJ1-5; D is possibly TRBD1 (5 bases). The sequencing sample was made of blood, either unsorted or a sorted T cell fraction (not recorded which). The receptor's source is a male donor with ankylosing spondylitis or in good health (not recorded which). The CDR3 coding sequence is TGTGCCAGCAGCCGGAAGGGGTCCCCTAGCAATCAGCCCCAGCATTTT. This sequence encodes CASSRKGSPSNQPQHF.